The rows below give T cell receptor beta chains drawn from one sample of a study of T cell repertoires in cytomegalovirus infection. The antigens of these receptors remain unknown. TCRdb independently ran MiXCR on the reads; one entry per CDR3 protein. The sample comprises around 900,000 distinct CDR3 sequences, 25% to 40% of which are singletons, and roughly 12% rests with the top ten. Sequenced here: cultured CD8+ T cells from PBMCs, sampled from culture after CMV antigen stimulation. The receptors shown here come from a human donor in good health (CMV status not recorded). Some clones in this sample may be carry-over from other donors' samples. CDR3s include the opening cysteine and the closing phenylalanine or tryptophan. A D gene is named only where the DNA matches it firmly. Clone size is not always given. Where it is, it says once, few, many or a class for expanded clones.

DNA | CDR3 | size | V | D | J
TGTGCCAGTAGTTCTCCGGGCCCCCAGCATTTT | CASSSPGPQHF | few | TRBV19 | NA | TRBJ1-5
TGTGCCAGCAGTCTGGACAGGGGGGATGACATTCAGTACTTC | CASSLDRGDDIQYF | NA | TRBV28 | TRBD1 | TRBJ2-4
TGCAGCGGTGGCAACAGCCTAAATTCACCCCTCCACTTT | CSGGNSLNSPLHF | NA | TRBV29-1 | NA | TRBJ1-6
TGTGCCAGCACCAGGACTAGCGGACCGTACCAAGAGACCCAGTACTTC | CASTRTSGPYQETQYF | many | TRBV7-8 | TRBD2 | TRBJ2-5
TGTCCCAGCAGTTTTCGGGACAGGGGGCAAGAGACCCAGTACTTC | CPSSFRDRGQETQYF | NA | TRBV12-3/TRBV12-4 | TRBD1 | TRBJ2-5
TGTGCCATCAGTGAGTCGACTTGGGACAGTAATATCCGAGTTGAAACAGATACGCAGTATTTT | CAISESTWDSNIRVETDTQYF | few | TRBV10-3 | TRBD1 | TRBJ2-3
TGTGCCAGCAGCTCTGGCCGGGGGCGGAACTACAATGAGCAGTTCTTC | CASSSGRGRNYNEQFF | few | TRBV7-6 | NA | TRBJ2-1
TGTGCCACCAGCTCCATTGGGGTCTCCTACGAGCAGTACTTC | CATSSIGVSYEQYF | NA | TRBV15 | NA | TRBJ2-7
TGTGCCAGCAGCCCGGGACACCGGGAAGCTTTCTTT | CASSPGHREAFF | NA | TRBV7-6 | NA | TRBJ1-1
TGTGCCAGCAGTTACATCGGGGGGGACAACCTCAATGAGCAGTTCTTC | CASSYIGGDNLNEQFF | few | TRBV12-3/TRBV12-4 | TRBD2 | TRBJ2-1
TGTGCCAGCAGAGAGGGGGCGAACACTGAAGCTTTCTTT | CASREGANTEAFF | NA | TRBV25-1 | TRBD1 | TRBJ1-1
TGTGCCAGCAGCCTGGCGCGGGTTACCACAGATACGCAGTATTTT | CASSLARVTTDTQYF | NA | TRBV9 | NA | TRBJ2-3
TGCGCCAGCACCCCAACAAAGGGGGTTAACTATGGCTACACCTTC | CASTPTKGVNYGYTF | many | TRBV4-3 | NA | TRBJ1-2
TGTGCCAGCAGCTTGCTACTAGCGGGGCACAATGAGCAGTTCTTC | CASSLLLAGHNEQFF | medium-sized | TRBV7-6 | TRBD2 | TRBJ2-1
TGTGCCAGCAGTTTACAGGGGGCGCGGCGGGATCAGCCCCAGCATTTT | CASSLQGARRDQPQHF | few | TRBV27 | TRBD1 | TRBJ1-5
TGTGCCAGCAGCTTAGAATCTTCGGGGGGGCCAGATACGCAGTATTTT | CASSLESSGGPDTQYF | NA | TRBV7-6 | TRBD2 | TRBJ2-3
TGTGCCAGCAGTTTATCGAATACGGGCTATAGCACAGATACGCAGTATTTT | CASSLSNTGYSTDTQYF | NA | TRBV27 | NA | TRBJ2-3
TGTGCCAGCAGCCCGGGGACTAGCGGGAACTACAATGAGCAGTTCTTC | CASSPGTSGNYNEQFF | NA | TRBV3-1 | TRBD2 | TRBJ2-1
TGTGCCAGCAGCCCCCCACAGGGTCCCCAGCATTTT | CASSPPQGPQHF | NA | TRBV5-6 | NA | TRBJ1-5
TGTGCCAGCATTCCCCTCCGCGGGGGAGACACCGGGGAGCTGTTTTTT | CASIPLRGGDTGELFF | NA | TRBV6-2/TRBV6-3 | TRBD2 | TRBJ2-2
TGTGCCAGCAGCTTGGACCCCGGACAGGGACCCGGTGGCTACACCTTC | CASSLDPGQGPGGYTF | few | TRBV5-5 | TRBD1 | TRBJ1-2
TGTGCCAGCAGCTTTGGAGTGGGTGCAGATACGCAGTATTTT | CASSFGVGADTQYF | NA | TRBV13 | NA | TRBJ2-3
TGTGCCAGCAGCTCCAGGCCCCACTATGGCTACACCTTC | CASSSRPHYGYTF | NA | TRBV7-9 | NA | TRBJ1-2
TGTGCCAGCAGTTACTCCCCAGGGAATGAAAAACTGTTTTTT | CASSYSPGNEKLFF | NA | TRBV6-6 | NA | TRBJ1-4
TGTGCCAGCAGCTTAGTAGGGATCCATGAGCAGTTCTTC | CASSLVGIHEQFF | many | TRBV7-2 | NA | TRBJ2-1
TGTGCCAGCAGCCTTAACGGGGGGCAGGCAGATACGCAGTATTTT | CASSLNGGQADTQYF | many | TRBV7-6 | NA | TRBJ2-3
TGTGCCATCGGGCTTGCGGGGGTAACCTACAATGAGCAGTTCTTC | CAIGLAGVTYNEQFF | NA | TRBV10-3 | TRBD2 | TRBJ2-1
TGTGCCATCAGTGGAAGCCGACAGTCGAACACCGGGGAGCTGTTTTTT | CAISGSRQSNTGELFF | NA | TRBV10-3 | NA | TRBJ2-2
TGTGCCAGCAGTCCGGGACACAGTGAAGCTTTCTTT | CASSPGHSEAFF | NA | TRBV6-5 | NA | TRBJ1-1
TGTGCCAGCAGGTCCGCGGGGGGAAACAATGAGCAGTTCTTC | CASRSAGGNNEQFF | NA | TRBV7-2 | TRBD2 | TRBJ2-1
TGTGCCAGCAGCTTGGGGATCCATGGCAATCAGCCCCAGCATTTT | CASSLGIHGNQPQHF | few | TRBV7-6 | NA | TRBJ1-5
TGTGCCAGCAGTGAAGACAACAGGGGGCATCAGCCCCAGCATTTT | CASSEDNRGHQPQHF | few | TRBV6-1 | TRBD1 | TRBJ1-5
TGTGCCAGCAGCGCCGCTCTAGCGGGGGGTGGAGATACGCAGTATTTT | CASSAALAGGGDTQYF | NA | TRBV6-1 | TRBD2 | TRBJ2-3
TGTGCCAGCAGCTTAGGCCTAGCGGGGGGGCGCAATGAGCAGTTCTTC | CASSLGLAGGRNEQFF | few | TRBV7-2 | TRBD2 | TRBJ2-1
TGTGCCAGCAGTGAAGCGCAGGGGGTTCGCACAGATACGCAGTATTTT | CASSEAQGVRTDTQYF | once | TRBV2 | TRBD1 | TRBJ2-3
TGTGCCAGCAGCTCCCCGATGGGGAGTGAGACCCAGTACTTC | CASSSPMGSETQYF | many | TRBV7-9 | NA | TRBJ2-5
TGTGCCAGCAGTGTAACGACTAGCGGGAGATACACAGATACGCAGTATTTT | CASSVTTSGRYTDTQYF | few | TRBV6-1 | TRBD2 | TRBJ2-3